A single T cell receptor (beta chain) is shown here with its context. Its target is not known. This sample is part of a study of CD8+CD57+ T cells in acquired aplastic anemia. Study context: The study obtained an average of approximately 3 ug of DNA from sorted CD4+ and CD8+ cells.

The study profiled TCR beta VDJ and CDR3 using genomic DNA as template. TCRdb redid the calling of the reads with MiXCR, one entry per CDR3 protein. The table lists 150,000 to 200,000 distinct CDR3 sequences, around 48% of them singletons, with around 2% in the top ten. The CDR3 runs to 15 residues. V was pared by 1 base and J by 3 bases, with 12 bases between. Germline CDR1 reads LNHDA; CDR2 reads SQIVND (reference sequence). Flow cytometry had shown expanded CD8+CD57+ cells in the patients chosen for sequencing. Severe acquired aplastic anemia was the diagnosis recorded for all patients. Among the patients, none had received any therapy at the time of blood sampling. The study, taken as a whole, reports: No significant patient-versus-control difference appeared in CD8+ Simpson's diversity.

The specimen was sorted CD4+, CD8+, or CD8+CD57+ T cells (not recorded which) from PBMCs. The chain joins TRBV19 to TRBJ1-2, with D perhaps matching TRBD1 (5 bases). The receptor's source is a human donor with aplastic anemia. CDR3 coding DNA: TGTGCCAGTAGTATAGTTCGCAGGGAAGACTATGGCTACACCTTC. The encoded protein is CASSIVRREDYGYTF.